The rows below give T cell receptor beta chains drawn from one sample of a study of T-cell memory formation after mild COVID-19. Each CDR3 protein is one row after TCRdb ran MiXCR on the 5' RACE reads. Found here are approximately 400,000 distinct CDR3 sequences, roughly a quarter of them singletons; the top ten hold 7.5% to 10%. Input material: PBMCs or a T cell subset sorted from them (not recorded which). The receptor source for this set is an adult woman who had mild COVID-19 (a few samples of this study predate the infection). Cell type and time point are not known. CDR3s include the opening cysteine and the closing phenylalanine or tryptophan. A D gene is named only where the DNA matches it firmly. The size of a clone is reported for some rows only, either as once, few or many, or as a class for expanded clones.

NA,TRBV20-1,NA,TRBJ2-5,TGCAGTGCTAGAGACAGGCAGCAAGAGACCCAGTACTTC,CSARDRQQETQYF
many,TRBV4-2,NA,TRBJ1-2,TGTGCCAGCAGCCAAGATCCCGGGGACTATGGCTACACCTTC,CASSQDPGDYGYTF
many,TRBV4-1,NA,TRBJ2-5,TGCGCCAGCAGCCAAGTCGGAGGGGAGACCCAGTACTTC,CASSQVGGETQYF
NA,TRBV5-5,NA,TRBJ2-7,TGTGCCAGCAGCCCCCGTCCCGGGGGCTCGACCTACGAGCAGTACTTC,CASSPRPGGSTYEQYF
few,TRBV12-3/TRBV12-4,NA,TRBJ2-7,TGTGCCAGCAGTTTAGCGCTCTTAGGTCTCTACGAGCAGTACTTC,CASSLALLGLYEQYF
few,TRBV20-1,NA,TRBJ1-1,TGCAGTGCAGACGACAGTATGAACACTGAAGCTTTCTTT,CSADDSMNTEAFF
few,TRBV7-2,NA,TRBJ1-1,TGTGCCAGCAGCTTACCGGTACCGGGGTTTGCTTTCTTT,CASSLPVPGFAFF
NA,TRBV12-3/TRBV12-4,TRBD2,TRBJ2-1,TGTGCCAGCAGTGAGACTAGCGGGAGCTACAATGAGCAGTTCTTC,CASSETSGSYNEQFF
NA,TRBV3-1,NA,TRBJ1-4,TGTGCCAGCAGCCAAGGTGTGGGGGAGCGTGAAAAACTGTTTTTT,CASSQGVGEREKLFF
NA,TRBV2,NA,TRBJ2-5,TGTGCCAGCACCCGAGAGACCCAGTACTTC,CASTRETQYF
few,TRBV29-1,TRBD2,TRBJ2-3,TGCAGCGTCCGGACTAGCGGGAGTGGGACAGATACGCAGTATTTT,CSVRTSGSGTDTQYF
few,TRBV4-2,TRBD1,TRBJ1-1,TGTGCCAGCAGCCAAGTTGGGACAGGGTTTACTGAAGCTTTCTTT,CASSQVGTGFTEAFF
NA,TRBV4-1,NA,TRBJ2-7,TGCGCCAGCAGCCAAGGGATGGGCTACGAGCAGTACTTC,CASSQGMGYEQYF
few,TRBV19,NA,TRBJ1-1,TGTGCCAGTAGTAGGGACGGGGTCTACACTGAAGCTTTCTTT,CASSRDGVYTEAFF
NA,TRBV24-1,NA,TRBJ1-1,TGTGCCACCAGTGATGGAGGGGAAGCTTTCTTT,CATSDGGEAFF